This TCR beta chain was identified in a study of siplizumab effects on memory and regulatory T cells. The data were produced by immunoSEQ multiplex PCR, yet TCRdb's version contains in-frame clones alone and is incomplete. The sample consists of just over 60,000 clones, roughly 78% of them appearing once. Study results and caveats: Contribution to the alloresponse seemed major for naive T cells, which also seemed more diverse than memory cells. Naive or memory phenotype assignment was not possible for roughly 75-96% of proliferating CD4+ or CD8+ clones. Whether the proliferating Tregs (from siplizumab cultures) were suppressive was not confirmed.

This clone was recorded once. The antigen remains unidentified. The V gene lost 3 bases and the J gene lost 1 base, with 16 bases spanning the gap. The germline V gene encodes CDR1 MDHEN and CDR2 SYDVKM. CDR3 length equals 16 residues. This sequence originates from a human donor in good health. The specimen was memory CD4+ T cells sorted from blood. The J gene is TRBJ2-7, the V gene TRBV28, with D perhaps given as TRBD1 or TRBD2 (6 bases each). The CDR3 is CASSLGRGPLSYEQYF. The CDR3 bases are TGTGCCAGCAGTTTGGGCCGGGGGCCCTTATCCTACGAGCAGTACTTC.